This T cell receptor (beta chain) came from a study of blood T cell repertoires in COVID-19. Across the study: The cDNA or gDNA used as material had been derived from T cells, B-cell-depleted T cells, or PBMCs.

Trimming pared 6 bases from V and 12 bases from J, leaving 12 bases between. Per the germline V gene, CDR1 is MNHEY and CDR2 is SVGAGI. This CDR3 has 11 residues. In the authors' workflow: Nucleated cell number was recorded as an estimate derived from reference gene primer amplification. Produced via immunoSEQ multiplex PCR; TCRdb's table is partial and in-frame only. The V and J calls and clone size are taken from that table; D and trimming were inferred from the DNA. The table includes 200,000 to 250,000 clones, roughly 87% detected once. Sequencing input: peripheral blood. The chain links TRBV6-5 to TRBJ2-1; D may be TRBD1 (6 bases). The clonotype comes from a man between 18 and 35 years old with active or convalescent COVID-19. The chain's CDR3 is CASRIRGRQFF. CDR3 DNA sequence: TGTGCCAGCAGAATTAGGGGGAGGCAGTTCTTC.